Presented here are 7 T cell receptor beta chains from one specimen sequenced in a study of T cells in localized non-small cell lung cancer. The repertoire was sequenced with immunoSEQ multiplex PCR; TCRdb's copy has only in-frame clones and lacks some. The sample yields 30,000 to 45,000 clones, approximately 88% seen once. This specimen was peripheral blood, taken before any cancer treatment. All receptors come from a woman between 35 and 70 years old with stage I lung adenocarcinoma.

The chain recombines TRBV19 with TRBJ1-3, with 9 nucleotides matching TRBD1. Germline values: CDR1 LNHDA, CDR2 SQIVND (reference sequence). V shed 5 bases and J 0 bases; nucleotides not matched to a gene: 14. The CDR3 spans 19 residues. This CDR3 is CASSRRGTGSTFSGNTIYF. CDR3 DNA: TGTGCCAGTAGTCGGCGCGGGACAGGGAGTACCTTCTCTGGAAACACCATATATTTT.

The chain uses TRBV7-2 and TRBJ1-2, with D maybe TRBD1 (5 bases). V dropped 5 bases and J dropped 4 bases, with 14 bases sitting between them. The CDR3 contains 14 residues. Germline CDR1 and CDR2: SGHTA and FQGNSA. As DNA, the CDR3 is TGTGCCAGCAGCCCTATAACAGGTTCCTATGGCTACACCTTC. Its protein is CASSPITGSYGYTF.

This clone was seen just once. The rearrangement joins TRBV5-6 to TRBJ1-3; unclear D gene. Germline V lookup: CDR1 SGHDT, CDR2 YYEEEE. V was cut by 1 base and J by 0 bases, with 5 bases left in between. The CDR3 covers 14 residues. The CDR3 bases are TGTGCCAGCAGCTTGATGAGCTCTGGAAACACCATATATTTT. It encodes CASSLMSSGNTIYF.

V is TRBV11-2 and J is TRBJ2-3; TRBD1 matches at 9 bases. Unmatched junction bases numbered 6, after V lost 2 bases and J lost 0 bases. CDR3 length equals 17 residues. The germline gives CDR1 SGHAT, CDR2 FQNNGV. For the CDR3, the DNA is TGTGCCAGCAGCTTAACCCACAGGGGGCCGAGCACAGATACGCAGTATTTT. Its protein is CASSLTHRGPSTDTQYF.

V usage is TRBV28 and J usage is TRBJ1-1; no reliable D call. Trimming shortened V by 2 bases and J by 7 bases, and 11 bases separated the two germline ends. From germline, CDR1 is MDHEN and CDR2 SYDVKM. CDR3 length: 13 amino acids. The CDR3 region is CASSLGERIEAFF. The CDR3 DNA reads TGTGCCAGCAGTTTAGGGGAACGCATTGAAGCTTTCTTT.

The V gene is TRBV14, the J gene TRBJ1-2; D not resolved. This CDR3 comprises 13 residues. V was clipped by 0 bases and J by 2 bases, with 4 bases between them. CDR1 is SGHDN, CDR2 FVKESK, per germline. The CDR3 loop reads CASSQDLNYGYTF. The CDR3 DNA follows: TGTGCCAGCAGCCAAGATTTGAACTATGGCTACACCTTC.

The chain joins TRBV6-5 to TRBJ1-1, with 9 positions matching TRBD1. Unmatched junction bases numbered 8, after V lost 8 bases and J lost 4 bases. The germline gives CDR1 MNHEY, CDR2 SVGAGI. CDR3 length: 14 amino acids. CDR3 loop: CASALHRGPTEAFF. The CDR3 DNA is TGTGCCAGCGCTCTACACAGGGGGCCCACTGAAGCTTTCTTT.